This T cell receptor (beta chain) comes out of a study of control samples from healthy donors and cancer patients. The repertoire was sequenced with immunoSEQ multiplex PCR; TCRdb's copy has only in-frame clones and lacks some. The table includes tens of thousands of clones, 89% detected once. CDR1 MNHNY and CDR2 SVGAGI come from the germline V gene (reference sequence). The CDR3 loop spans 15 amino acids. V lost 6 bases to trimming and J lost 5 bases; unmatched junction nucleotides: 10. The source of this sequence is a woman between 50 and 59 years old with colorectal cancer. Specimen: PBMCs. The V call is TRBV6-6, the J call TRBJ2-5; 9 positions agree with TRBD1. This CDR3 is CASSNTGTGTETQYF. The DNA of the CDR3 is TGTGCCAGCAGCAACACCGGGACAGGGACGGAGACCCAGTACTTC.